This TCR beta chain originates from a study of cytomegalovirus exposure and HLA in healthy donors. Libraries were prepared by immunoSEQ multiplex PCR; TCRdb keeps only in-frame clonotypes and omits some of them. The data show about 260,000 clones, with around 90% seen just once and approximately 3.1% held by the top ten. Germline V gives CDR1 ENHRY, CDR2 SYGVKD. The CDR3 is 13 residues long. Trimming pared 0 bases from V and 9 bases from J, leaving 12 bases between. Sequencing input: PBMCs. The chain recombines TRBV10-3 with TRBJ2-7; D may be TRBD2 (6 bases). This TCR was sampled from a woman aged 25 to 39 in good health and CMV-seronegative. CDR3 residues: CAISESVEGGQYF. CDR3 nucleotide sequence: TGTGCCATCAGTGAGTCGGTGGAGGGCGGGCAGTACTTC.